This is a list of T cell receptor beta chains from one sample in a study of cytomegalovirus exposure and HLA in healthy donors. Profiled with immunoSEQ multiplex PCR; TCRdb holds only in-frame clones, not every one. The table records 180,000 or so clones, 82% of them present only once. The material sequenced was PBMCs. These receptors all stem from a man aged 40-55 years in good health and CMV-seronegative. Each CDR3 is given with its conserved first and last residue. The D gene is left open where the match is weak. Size is omitted from some rows. Given values are once, few, many or a class for expanded clones.

V gene: TRBV6-6; D gene: TRBD2; J gene: TRBJ2-7; clone size: -; CDR3 DNA: TGTGCCAGCAGTAAGGGGACTAGAAACTACGAGCAGTACTTC; CDR3 protein: CASSKGTRNYEQYF
V gene: TRBV5-4; D gene: -; J gene: TRBJ2-2; clone size: -; CDR3 DNA: TGTGCCAGCAGCTTGGGGGGAGCGAACACCGGGGAGCTGTTTTTT; CDR3 protein: CASSLGGANTGELFF
V gene: TRBV27; D gene: -; J gene: TRBJ1-1; clone size: -; CDR3 DNA: TGTGCCAGCAGTTTGGGACAAGACACTGAAGCTTTCTTT; CDR3 protein: CASSLGQDTEAFF
V gene: TRBV7-2; D gene: -; J gene: TRBJ2-5; clone size: once; CDR3 DNA: TGTGCCAGCAGCCGCGATTTAAAAGAGACCCAGTACTTC; CDR3 protein: CASSRDLKETQYF
V gene: TRBV30; D gene: TRBD2; J gene: TRBJ2-1; clone size: -; CDR3 DNA: TGTGCCTGGAGTTATGGGGAACTAGCGGGAGGGCGCGGGTGGCAGTTCTTC; CDR3 protein: CAWSYGELAGGRGWQFF
V gene: TRBV28; D gene: -; J gene: TRBJ2-2; clone size: -; CDR3 DNA: TGTGCCAGCACCGTCGCAGGGCCGAACACCGGGGAGCTGTTTTTT; CDR3 protein: CASTVAGPNTGELFF
V gene: TRBV29-1; D gene: -; J gene: TRBJ1-3; clone size: few; CDR3 DNA: TGCAGCGTTAATACAGGGAGCTCTGGAAACACCATATATTTT; CDR3 protein: CSVNTGSSGNTIYF
V gene: TRBV5-1; D gene: -; J gene: TRBJ1-1; clone size: -; CDR3 DNA: TGCGCCAGCAGCGCCCTGATCGCGGGGCCTGAAGCTTTCTTT; CDR3 protein: CASSALIAGPEAFF
V gene: TRBV15; D gene: -; J gene: TRBJ1-4; clone size: -; CDR3 DNA: TGTGCCACCAGCAGAGATACCGGGGCGGGGGGTGAAAAACTGTTTTTT; CDR3 protein: CATSRDTGAGGEKLFF
V gene: TRBV29-1; D gene: -; J gene: TRBJ2-1; clone size: -; CDR3 DNA: TGCAGCGTTGGGATAGGGGGCATCGGGGACTATGAGCAGTTCTTC; CDR3 protein: CSVGIGGIGDYEQFF
V gene: TRBV7-9; D gene: TRBD1; J gene: TRBJ1-6; clone size: -; CDR3 DNA: TGTGCCAGCAGCTTAAGGGGACAGGAAAATTCACCCCTCCACTTT; CDR3 protein: CASSLRGQENSPLHF
V gene: TRBV5-1; D gene: TRBD1; J gene: TRBJ1-1; clone size: few; CDR3 DNA: TGCGCCAGCAGCTTGGGTTTAAGACAGGGGCGGTTGAACACTGAAGCTTTCTTT; CDR3 protein: CASSLGLRQGRLNTEAFF
V gene: TRBV30; D gene: -; J gene: TRBJ1-4; clone size: -; CDR3 DNA: TGTGCCTGGAGTGTAAGGACACGAGTTCGGAAACTGTTTTTT; CDR3 protein: CAWSVRTRVRKLFF
V gene: TRBV6-1; D gene: -; J gene: TRBJ1-4; clone size: few; CDR3 DNA: TGTGCCAGCAGCAAAACTCGGGGGGTGGGTGAAAAACTGTTTTTT; CDR3 protein: CASSKTRGVGEKLFF
V gene: TRBV7-6; D gene: TRBD2; J gene: TRBJ2-3; clone size: -; CDR3 DNA: TGTGCCAGCAGCTTAGATACTAGCGGGAGTGGAGATACGCAGTATTTT; CDR3 protein: CASSLDTSGSGDTQYF
V gene: TRBV6-1; D gene: TRBD1; J gene: TRBJ2-1; clone size: -; CDR3 DNA: TGTGCCAGCTTAGTTCCGGGACAGCAAAACAATGAGCAGTTCTTC; CDR3 protein: CASLVPGQQNNEQFF
V gene: TRBV30; D gene: -; J gene: TRBJ1-6; clone size: -; CDR3 DNA: TGTGCCTGGAGCCATAAACCGGGTTCACCCCTCCACTTT; CDR3 protein: CAWSHKPGSPLHF
V gene: TRBV19; D gene: TRBD1; J gene: TRBJ2-7; clone size: -; CDR3 DNA: TGTGCCAGTAGTATCACCAGACAGGGGGCCGGCGAGCAGTACTTC; CDR3 protein: CASSITRQGAGEQYF
V gene: TRBV7-6; D gene: -; J gene: TRBJ1-2; clone size: -; CDR3 DNA: TGTGCCAGCAGCTTAAGTGGGCAAGCTAACTATGGCTACACCTTC; CDR3 protein: CASSLSGQANYGYTF
V gene: TRBV30; D gene: -; J gene: TRBJ2-7; clone size: few; CDR3 DNA: TGTGCCTGGAAAAAGACCGGGACACAAGGGTACGAGCAGTACTTC; CDR3 protein: CAWKKTGTQGYEQYF
V gene: TRBV25-1; D gene: TRBD2; J gene: TRBJ2-1; clone size: few; CDR3 DNA: TGTGCCAGCAGTGAATTAGGGACTAGCGGGGGGGAGCAGTTCTTC; CDR3 protein: CASSELGTSGGEQFF
V gene: TRBV6-5; D gene: TRBD1; J gene: TRBJ1-4; clone size: -; CDR3 DNA: TGTGCCAGCAGTGGGACAGGGGTGGGTGAAAAACTGTTTTTT; CDR3 protein: CASSGTGVGEKLFF
V gene: TRBV4-3; D gene: -; J gene: TRBJ2-7; clone size: -; CDR3 DNA: TGCGCCAGCAGCCAAGTTTTAGCCTACGAGCAGTACTTC; CDR3 protein: CASSQVLAYEQYF
V gene: TRBV7-9; D gene: -; J gene: TRBJ2-3; clone size: -; CDR3 DNA: TGTTCCAGCAGCTTAGTCTTGCTAGCGACCGCAGATACGCAGTATTTT; CDR3 protein: CSSSLVLLATADTQYF
V gene: TRBV7-2; D gene: TRBD1; J gene: TRBJ1-5; clone size: -; CDR3 DNA: TGTGCCAGCAGCCTAGGGGACAGGGTGCGGAGCAATCAGCCCCAGCATTTT; CDR3 protein: CASSLGDRVRSNQPQHF
V gene: TRBV7-6; D gene: TRBD2; J gene: TRBJ2-7; clone size: -; CDR3 DNA: TGTGCCAGCAGCTTAGCGTCGACTAGCGGCTCCTACGAGCAGTACTTC; CDR3 protein: CASSLASTSGSYEQYF
V gene: TRBV13; D gene: -; J gene: TRBJ1-6; clone size: -; CDR3 DNA: TGTGCCAGCACTTTAGCGAGCTCCTATAATTCACCCCTCCACTTT; CDR3 protein: CASTLASSYNSPLHF
V gene: TRBV27; D gene: TRBD1; J gene: TRBJ1-1; clone size: -; CDR3 DNA: TGTGCCAGCAGTTCGACAGGGGGGGTATTTCGAGCTTTCTTT; CDR3 protein: CASSSTGGVFRAFF
V gene: TRBV4-3; D gene: -; J gene: TRBJ2-5; clone size: -; CDR3 DNA: TGCGCCAGCAGCCAAGATTGGTCCCCCAGCGGTACGGAGACCCAGTACTTC; CDR3 protein: CASSQDWSPSGTETQYF
V gene: TRBV6-1; D gene: -; J gene: TRBJ2-2; clone size: few; CDR3 DNA: TGTGCCAGCAGTGAAGGGTACAGGGTCGCCGGGGAGCTGTTTTTT; CDR3 protein: CASSEGYRVAGELFF
V gene: TRBV7-9; D gene: -; J gene: TRBJ1-5; clone size: -; CDR3 DNA: TGTGCCAGCAGCTTATATCGGGGGGGTCAGCCCCAGCATTTT; CDR3 protein: CASSLYRGGQPQHF
V gene: TRBV28; D gene: -; J gene: TRBJ2-7; clone size: -; CDR3 DNA: TGTGCCAGCACCGGCTGGGTGTCAAGCGGCTCCTACGAGCAGTACTTC; CDR3 protein: CASTGWVSSGSYEQYF
V gene: TRBV2; D gene: -; J gene: TRBJ1-4; clone size: -; CDR3 DNA: TGTGCCAGCGGCTTCGGGGTTACTAATGAAAAACTGTTTTTT; CDR3 protein: CASGFGVTNEKLFF
V gene: TRBV7-9; D gene: TRBD2; J gene: TRBJ2-3; clone size: -; CDR3 DNA: TGTGCCAGCAGCTTAGCTAGCGGGGGGGTAACAGATACGCAGTATTTT; CDR3 protein: CASSLASGGVTDTQYF
V gene: TRBV27; D gene: TRBD2; J gene: TRBJ2-5; clone size: -; CDR3 DNA: TGTGCCAGCAGTCGACTAGCGGGAGGAGAGACCCAGTACTTC; CDR3 protein: CASSRLAGGETQYF
V gene: TRBV2; D gene: -; J gene: TRBJ2-2; clone size: -; CDR3 DNA: TGTGCCAGCACAGGGTCGGGCGGGGAGCTGTTTTTT; CDR3 protein: CASTGSGGELFF
V gene: TRBV29-1; D gene: -; J gene: TRBJ1-4; clone size: -; CDR3 DNA: TGCAGCGTGCAAAGGGGGACTAATGAAAAACTGTTTTTT; CDR3 protein: CSVQRGTNEKLFF
V gene: TRBV6-5; D gene: -; J gene: TRBJ1-3; clone size: -; CDR3 DNA: TGTGCCAGCAGCCCCCAGTATGGAAACACCATATATTTT; CDR3 protein: CASSPQYGNTIYF
V gene: TRBV11-3; D gene: TRBD1; J gene: TRBJ1-2; clone size: -; CDR3 DNA: TGTGCCAGCAGCTTAGTAAGAGGGACAGGGGACTTCACCTTC; CDR3 protein: CASSLVRGTGDFTF
V gene: TRBV27; D gene: -; J gene: TRBJ2-7; clone size: -; CDR3 DNA: TGTGCCAGCAGGGTTGTAAATGGGCCCTACGAGCAGTACTTC; CDR3 protein: CASRVVNGPYEQYF
V gene: TRBV7-3; D gene: -; J gene: TRBJ2-7; clone size: -; CDR3 DNA: TGTGCCAGCAGCACTGGGACAGGAGCGGGGGAGCAGTACTTC; CDR3 protein: CASSTGTGAGEQYF
V gene: TRBV10-3; D gene: TRBD2; J gene: TRBJ2-5; clone size: -; CDR3 DNA: TGTGCCATCAGTGAGAGTTGGGATAGGCTAGCGGGAGGTTACCTCGAGACCCAGTACTTC; CDR3 protein: CAISESWDRLAGGYLETQYF
V gene: TRBV7-2; D gene: TRBD2; J gene: TRBJ2-1; clone size: -; CDR3 DNA: TGTGCCAGCAGCTACCTTGGCGGGAGGTACGACAATGAGCAGTTCTTC; CDR3 protein: CASSYLGGRYDNEQFF
V gene: TRBV29-1; D gene: TRBD2; J gene: TRBJ2-1; clone size: -; CDR3 DNA: TGCAGCGGCGGCGGGACTAGCGGGTGGGATGAGCAGTTCTTC; CDR3 protein: CSGGGTSGWDEQFF
V gene: TRBV6-5; D gene: TRBD1; J gene: TRBJ2-3; clone size: -; CDR3 DNA: TGTGCCAGCAGTTACGGGACAGTCACAGATACGCAGTATTTT; CDR3 protein: CASSYGTVTDTQYF
V gene: TRBV7-3; D gene: -; J gene: TRBJ2-5; clone size: -; CDR3 DNA: TGTGCCAGCAGCTTACACAGACAAGAGACCCAGTACTTC; CDR3 protein: CASSLHRQETQYF
V gene: TRBV30; D gene: TRBD1; J gene: TRBJ1-2; clone size: -; CDR3 DNA: TGTGCCTGGAGTGTTGCCGGGACAGGGTTCTATGGCTACACCTTC; CDR3 protein: CAWSVAGTGFYGYTF
V gene: TRBV9; D gene: -; J gene: TRBJ1-5; clone size: -; CDR3 DNA: TGTGCCAGCAGCGTAGAAGGAGGTGACAATCAGCCCCAGCATTTT; CDR3 protein: CASSVEGGDNQPQHF
V gene: TRBV7-2; D gene: -; J gene: TRBJ2-5; clone size: -; CDR3 DNA: TGTGCCAGCAGCTTAGCAGGGGAAGGGGAGACCCAGTACTTC; CDR3 protein: CASSLAGEGETQYF
V gene: TRBV7-9; D gene: -; J gene: TRBJ1-6; clone size: -; CDR3 DNA: TGTGCCAGCAGCTCTCGATCAGGAGGGTTAAATTCACCCCTCCACTTT; CDR3 protein: CASSSRSGGLNSPLHF